This T cell receptor beta chain was sequenced during a study of T cell responses to AZD1222 COVID-19 vaccine (dated by TCRdb to 2020 to 2022). About the study as a whole: Because spike-specific TCR depth and breadth did not differ between the two schedules, AZD1222 recipients who got a second dose at roughly 4 weeks were pooled with those who got a second dose at roughly 12 weeks. A total of 230 to 250 trial participants underwent TCR sequencing, of whom about 210 received two doses of AZD1222 and approximately 25 received two doses of the MenACWY control vaccine. Enrollment into the trials was organized by age into subgroups of 18-55, 56-69 and 70-plus years, and those subgroups contained 148, 28 and 57 TCR-sequenced participants, respectively. What the study reported, not specific to this receptor: Conclusions about previously exposed vaccinees are limited because only a handful of AZD1222 recipients were SARS-CoV-2 seropositive at baseline. Vaccine-associated CD4 TCRs spanned the whole spike protein, with dominant responses in regions 160-218 and 743-854. Because no day 14 peak-response samples were available, the repertoires could be characterized only after the peak T cell response. After two AZD1222 doses, spike-specific TCR breadth and depth were significantly higher than at day 0 and than in MenACWY recipients. Nearly half of unique spike-specific TCRs reportedly recognized epitopes outside regions mutated in the B.1.351 and B.1.1.7 variants. The 56-69-year group was small, and its depth increase did not reach significance, likely because of low power. Participants were mostly white British, with more females than males. The authors suggested clonal diversity may have been underestimated.

With respect to this clone: Its antigen is currently not known. Per-base quality was not reported, and no clone a single base away is much larger than it.

The germline V gene specifies MGHRA as CDR1 and YSYEKL as CDR2. Compared with germline, V lacks 4 bases and J lacks 4 bases; bases without a gene match: 12. Its CDR3 holds 16 amino acids, cysteine through phenylalanine. The read is trimmed to its CDR3 DNA, 48 bases read in frame from base 1. The sample's time point, from its label and the paper: baseline before first vaccination. The vaccinee samples were drawn from two UK trials, COV001 and COV002, one of which was a single-blind randomized controlled phase 2/3 trial testing AZD1222 (ChAdOx1 nCoV-19) in healthy adults. For TCRbeta chain sequencing, PBMC samples from trial participants were taken at day 0 and at day 28 after the second dose. The CDR3 regions of human TCRbeta chains were analyzed by immunosequencing. Processing in the source paper ran as follows. Repertoire TCRs were matched against a reference library of SARS-CoV-2-specific TCRs generated with the MIRA antigen-specificity platform. Breadth was defined as the fraction of unique TCRs that were SARS-CoV-2-associated, and depth was defined as the fraction of total T cells that were SARS-CoV-2-associated. Using the MIRA data, every spike-specific TCR was mapped to the spike region that the TCR reacted to and assigned to either a CD4 or a CD8 class. Log10-transformed breadth and depth values were compared by one-way ANOVA with Sidak's multiple comparisons tests. This is the immuneACCESS table as TCRdb keeps it, with only in-frame sequences that have V and J called. A part of the clones is gone; compared with another copy, unresolved V genes explain less than half, and the rest is unexplained. The V and J calls and clone size were taken over from that table, and D and trimming were inferred from the DNA. A total of about 140,000 clones appear in this sample, more than 70% of them only once. The ten largest account for under 3.5% of the sample.

Material: peripheral blood, obtained on day 0 of AZD1222 vaccination. Recombination linked TRBV4-1 to TRBJ2-7, with 8 bases aligning to TRBD2. The clonotype originates from an adult in good health. The sequenced DNA is TGCGCCAGCAGCCGGTTGCAACGGGAGGGTTGGTACGAGCAGTACTTC. Its translation is CASSRLQREGWYEQYF.